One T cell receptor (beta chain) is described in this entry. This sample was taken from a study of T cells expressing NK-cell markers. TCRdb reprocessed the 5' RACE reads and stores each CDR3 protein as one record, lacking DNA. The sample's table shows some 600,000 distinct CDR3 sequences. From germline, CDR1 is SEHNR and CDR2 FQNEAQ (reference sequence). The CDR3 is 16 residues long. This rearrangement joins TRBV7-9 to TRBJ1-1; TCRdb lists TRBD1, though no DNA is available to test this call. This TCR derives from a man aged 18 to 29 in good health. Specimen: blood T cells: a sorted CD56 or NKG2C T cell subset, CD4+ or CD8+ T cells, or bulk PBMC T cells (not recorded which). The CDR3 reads CASSSTTGGRDTEAFF.